Here is one T cell receptor beta chain with its context. Its antigen is currently unknown. This CDR3 is built from 16 residues. Germline-derived CDR1 and CDR2 are MNHNS and SASEGT. V lost 0 bases and J 4 bases, leaving 16 bases between the germline ends. PCR involved 60 Vbeta and 13 Jbeta primers. The repertoire was sequenced with immunoSEQ multiplex PCR; TCRdb's copy has only in-frame clones and lacks some. The sample yields some 150,000 clones, approximately 67% seen once. The sample is drawn from a study of cytomegalovirus exposure and HLA in healthy donors. Study observations and caveats: Donors were assumed by presence/absence analyses to have roughly uniform sequencing depth. Excluded: some indistinguishable V segments such as TRBV6-2 and TRBV6-3. Whilst most TCR sequences proved rare, a subset of public TCRs occurred across many donors.

The clonotype originates from a man aged 40-49 years in good health and CMV-seronegative. The sample comprised PBMCs. The V call is TRBV6-1, the J call TRBJ2-7, with D possibly TRBD1 on 6 matching bases. CDR3 in amino acids: CASSEAITGSGYEQYF. CDR3 DNA sequence: TGTGCCAGCAGTGAAGCCATTACAGGGAGTGGATACGAGCAGTACTTC.